This T cell receptor (beta chain) was profiled in a study of radiation and T cells in renal cell carcinoma (dated by TCRdb to about 2020). For the study in its entirety: Samples were obtained from a clinical trial, in which 15 Gy stereotactic body radiation therapy was delivered to primary renal cell carcinomas and nephrectomy was performed 4 weeks later. In total, about 50 samples underwent TCR beta sequencing: 25 or so tumors plus 27 peripheral blood samples. In the 53 samples combined, some 4,000,000 unique CDR3 nucleotide sequences were found, encoding 2.5 million or so unique CDR3 amino acid sequences.

The sample's time point label, in plain terms: blood 2 weeks post-SBRT. The treatment or condition label on this specimen signifies: 15 Gy SBRT to primary tumor, nephrectomy 4 weeks later. To follow tumor-enriched clonotypes, serial peripheral blood was collected from radiation-treated patients at baseline and at 2 weeks and 4 weeks after SBRT. Renal cell carcinoma with clear cell pathology was present in all patients. The QIAamp DNA Blood Mini Kit (Qiagen) was used to prepare genomic DNA for TCR sequencing. The analyses included only samples that passed all quality control checks. For this chain, trimming is 2 bases at the V end and 13 bases at the J end, and the number of junction bases without a gene match is 3. Including cysteine and phenylalanine, the CDR3 has 14 amino acids. Kept here is only the CDR3 DNA, which spans 42 bases and is read in frame from base 1. As encoded in the germline V gene, CDR1 is LGHNA while CDR2 is YSLEER.

A word on this clone: The antigen it recognizes is unknown. The input lacks base qualities; no much larger clone sits a single base away.

Study-level results and caveats: Tracking of blood repertoire dynamics stopped at less than five weeks after treatment, with no follow-up past that point. Because no pretreatment tumor biopsies were available, whether clonotypes were present in the tumor at baseline could not be determined. Because the trial had a single-armed design, the trial could not examine how radiation dose or scheduling affected the TCR repertoire. In blood, the top tumor clonotypes increased between baseline and 2 weeks post-radiation and then shrank by 4 weeks, which suggests that tumor-resident clones expanded only transiently.

TCR beta libraries were generated from genomic DNA with the immunoSEQ kit, following the manufacturer's recommendations. Library preparation used a first multiplex PCR with proprietary primers, then a second PCR adding unique barcodes, with bead cleanups after each round. A positive control reaction and a negative control reaction, both provided in the kit, were run with every batch of samples. The final libraries underwent checking on an Agilent 4200 TapeStation D1000 ScreenTape, volumetric pooling, and quantification by qPCR. Sequencing was performed on an Illumina NextSeq500 with a MidOutput 150-cycle cartridge, and 156 Read1 and 15 Index1 cycles were run with kit custom primers. The pooled library was loaded at around 1 pM with around 20% PhiX control spiked in. In the authors' own workflow: Vendor-processed data were analyzed in R, with a clonotype defined as all T cells sharing the same CDR3 nucleotide sequence. In the clone abundance analyses, frequencies in each sample were normalized to that sample's 10,000 most abundant clones. Before analysis, public T cell clones were removed, and these numbered fewer than five per sample on average. Tumor-enriched and baseline blood-enriched clonotypes were defined by at least a 32-fold difference in abundance between compartments. A beta-binomial differential abundance model was used to identify clonotypes that expanded or contracted between blood time points. Similarity between tumor and blood repertoires was quantified using the Baroni-Urbani and Buser coefficient, and groups were compared with two-tailed Wilcoxon tests in R. Sourced from immuneACCESS, this table was stored by TCRdb with only in-frame sequences that have V and J called. A share of the clones is absent; for the studies checked, an unresolved V gene accounts for under half, and the remainder has no known explanation. The V and J calls and clone size are taken from that table; D and trimming were inferred from the DNA. The sample has around 60,000 clones on record, around three quarters of them singletons. About 7% of the sample rests with the top ten.

This TCR came from a man aged 55-75 years with renal cell carcinoma. Here the chain combines TRBV4-3 and TRBJ2-1; the junction holds 15 bases that match TRBD2. Source: blood, taken from a patient whose treatment included radiotherapy and nephrectomy. The CDR3 protein sequence reads: CASSQWTSGGDQFF. The base sequence is TGCGCCAGCAGCCAATGGACTAGCGGGGGGGATCAGTTCTTC.